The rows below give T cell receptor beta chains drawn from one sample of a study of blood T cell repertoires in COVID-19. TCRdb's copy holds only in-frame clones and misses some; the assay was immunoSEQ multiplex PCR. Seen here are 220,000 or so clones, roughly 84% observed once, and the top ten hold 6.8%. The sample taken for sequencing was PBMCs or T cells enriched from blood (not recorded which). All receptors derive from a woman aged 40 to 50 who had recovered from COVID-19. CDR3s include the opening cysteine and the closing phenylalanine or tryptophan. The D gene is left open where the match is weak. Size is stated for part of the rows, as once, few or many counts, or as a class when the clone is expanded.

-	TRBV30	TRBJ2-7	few	CAWSRGDREYF	TGTGCCTGGAGTCGGGGAGACCGGGAGTACTTC
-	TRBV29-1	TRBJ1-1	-	CSVPFGRATEAFF	TGCAGCGTACCATTCGGCAGGGCGACTGAAGCTTTCTTT
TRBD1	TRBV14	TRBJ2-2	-	CASSQDRAGELFF	TGTGCCAGCAGCCAGGACAGGGCAGGGGAGCTGTTTTTT
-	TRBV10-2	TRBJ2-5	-	CASSRGGEETQYF	TGCGCCAGCAGTCGAGGGGGTGAGGAGACCCAGTACTTC
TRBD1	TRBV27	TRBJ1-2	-	CASSGRTGGGYTF	TGTGCCAGCAGTGGACGGACAGGGGGGGGCTACACCTTC
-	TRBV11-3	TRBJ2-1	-	CASSSLRTTSSYNEQFF	TGTGCCAGCAGCTCACTAAGGACTACGAGCTCCTACAATGAGCAGTTCTTC
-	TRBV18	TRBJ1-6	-	CASSLENSPLHF	TGTGCCAGCTCACTCGAGAATTCACCCCTCCACTTT
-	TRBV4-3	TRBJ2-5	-	CASSQDRGETQYF	TGCGCCAGCAGCCAAGATCGCGGGGAGACCCAGTACTTC
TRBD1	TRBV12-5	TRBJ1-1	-	CASGYGQGGLNTEAFF	TGTGCTAGTGGTTACGGACAGGGGGGTTTGAACACTGAAGCTTTCTTT
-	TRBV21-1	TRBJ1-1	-	CASSKVSYSWNTEAFF	TGTGCCAGCAGCAAAGTATCTTACAGTTGGAACACTGAAGCTTTCTTT
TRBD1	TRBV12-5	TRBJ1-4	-	CASGRGTGEIKLFF	TGTGCTAGTGGCCGCGGGACAGGGGAGATAAAACTGTTTTTT
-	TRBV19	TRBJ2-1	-	CASSIINLANEQFF	TGTGCCAGTAGTATCATCAACCTAGCCAATGAGCAGTTCTTC
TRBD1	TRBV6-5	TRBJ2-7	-	CATRGTQLAEQYF	TGTGCCACCAGGGGGACACAACTTGCCGAGCAGTACTTC
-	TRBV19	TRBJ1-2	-	CASSIDEGKTNYGYTF	TGTGCCAGTAGTATAGACGAGGGAAAGACTAACTATGGCTACACCTTC
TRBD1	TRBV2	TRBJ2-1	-	CASRPGQSYSEQFF	TGTGCCAGCAGGCCGGGACAGTCTTATAGTGAGCAGTTCTTC
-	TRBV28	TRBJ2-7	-	CASSPPPAISYEQYF	TGTGCCAGCAGTCCCCCCCCAGCGATTTCCTACGAGCAGTACTTC
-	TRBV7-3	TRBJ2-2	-	CASSDTGNTGELFF	TGTGCCAGCAGCGATACAGGGAACACCGGGGAGCTGTTTTTT
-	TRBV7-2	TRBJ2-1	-	CASRAPGLTNEQFF	TGTGCCAGCAGGGCACCGGGACTCACCAATGAGCAGTTCTTC
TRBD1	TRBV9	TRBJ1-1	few	CASSAPRTGGGGGTEAFF	TGTGCCAGCAGCGCACCTAGGACAGGGGGCGGTGGGGGCACTGAAGCTTTCTTT
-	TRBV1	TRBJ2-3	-	CTSSHQTNTRLESADTQYF	TGCACCAGCAGCCATCAGACGAACACTCGACTAGAGTCAGCAGATACGCAGTATTTT
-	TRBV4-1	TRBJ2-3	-	CASSQGSGGIIRDTQYF	TGCGCCAGCAGCCAAGGGTCGGGCGGGATAATAAGAGATACGCAGTATTTT
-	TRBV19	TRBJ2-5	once	CASSAGGRETQYF	TGTGCCAGTTCGGCTGGGGGCCGAGAGACCCAGTACTTC
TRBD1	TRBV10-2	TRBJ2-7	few	CASSEPGTGGYEQYF	TGCGCCAGCAGTGAGCCCGGGACAGGGGGCTACGAGCAGTACTTC
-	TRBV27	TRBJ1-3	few	CASSLRGEGEDTTGNTIYF	TGTGCCAGCAGTTTAAGGGGGGAGGGGGAGGACACTACTGGAAACACCATATATTTT
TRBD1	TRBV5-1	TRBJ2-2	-	CASRTGTAFGELFF	TGCGCCAGCAGGACCGGGACAGCTTTCGGGGAGCTGTTTTTT
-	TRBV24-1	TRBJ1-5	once	CATSDPNQPQHF	TGTGCCACCAGTGACCCTAATCAGCCCCAGCATTTT
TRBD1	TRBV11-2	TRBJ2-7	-	CASSTPGTGGKEQYF	TGTGCCAGCAGCACCCCCGGGACAGGGGGCAAAGAGCAGTACTTC
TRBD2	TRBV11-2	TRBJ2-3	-	CASTMTGGRDTQYF	TGTGCCAGCACCATGACCGGGGGGAGGGATACGCAGTATTTT
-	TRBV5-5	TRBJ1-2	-	CASSSVAGGLNYGYTF	TGTGCCAGCAGCTCTGTCGCGGGGGGGCTCAACTATGGCTACACCTTC
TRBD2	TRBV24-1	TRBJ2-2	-	CATSPNLAEAGGELFF	TGTGCCACCAGTCCTAATCTAGCGGAGGCTGGCGGGGAGCTGTTTTTT
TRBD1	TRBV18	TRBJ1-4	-	CASSPPAGTGDEKLFF	TGTGCCAGCTCACCACCGGCAGGGACAGGGGATGAAAAACTGTTTTTT
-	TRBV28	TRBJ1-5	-	CASSQGFMSNQPQHF	TGTGCCAGCAGCCAGGGATTTATGAGCAATCAGCCCCAGCATTTT
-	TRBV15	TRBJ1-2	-	CATSRVGVFNYGYTF	TGTGCCACCAGCAGAGTAGGGGTTTTTAACTATGGCTACACCTTC
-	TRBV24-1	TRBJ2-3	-	CATSRPGAGDTQYF	TGTGCCACCAGTCGTCCAGGGGCGGGTGATACGCAGTATTTT
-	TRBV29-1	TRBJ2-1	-	CSVEVEGTPLNEQFF	TGCAGCGTTGAAGTAGAGGGAACCCCCTTAAATGAGCAGTTCTTC
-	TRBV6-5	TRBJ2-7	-	CASSPSDYEQYF	TGTGCCAGCAGCCCGAGCGACTACGAGCAGTACTTC
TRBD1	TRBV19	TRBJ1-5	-	CASSMHLDREKGNQPQHF	TGTGCCAGTAGTATGCACCTGGACAGGGAGAAAGGCAATCAGCCCCAGCATTTT